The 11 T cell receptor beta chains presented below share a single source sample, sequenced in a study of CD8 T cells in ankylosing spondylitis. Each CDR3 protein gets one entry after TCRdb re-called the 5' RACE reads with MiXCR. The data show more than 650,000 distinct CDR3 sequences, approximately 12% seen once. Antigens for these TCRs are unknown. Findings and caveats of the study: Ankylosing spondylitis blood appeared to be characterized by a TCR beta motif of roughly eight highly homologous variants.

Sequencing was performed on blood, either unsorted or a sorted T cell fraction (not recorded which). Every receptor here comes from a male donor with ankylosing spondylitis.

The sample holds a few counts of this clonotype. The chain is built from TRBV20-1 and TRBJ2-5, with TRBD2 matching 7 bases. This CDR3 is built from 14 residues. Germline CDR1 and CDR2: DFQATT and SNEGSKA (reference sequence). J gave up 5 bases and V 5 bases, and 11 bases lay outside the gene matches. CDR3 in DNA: TGCAGTGCTCTTGGGGGGGGAGGGGTCGAGACCCAGTACTTC. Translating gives CSALGGGGVETQYF.

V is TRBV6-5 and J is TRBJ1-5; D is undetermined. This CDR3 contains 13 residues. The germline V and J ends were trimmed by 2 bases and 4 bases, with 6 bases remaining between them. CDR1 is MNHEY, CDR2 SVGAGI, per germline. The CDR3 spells CASSYTWNQPQHF. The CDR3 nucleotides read TGTGCCAGCAGTTACACTTGGAATCAGCCCCAGCATTTT.

As DNA, the CDR3 is TGTGCCAGCAGCCGCGGCTGGGAGGGGTCAACTGAGCAGTTCTTC. This codes for CASSRGWEGSTEQFF. The chain has TRBV7-3 and TRBJ2-1, with 7 nucleotides matching TRBD2. Trimming cost V 5 bases and J 9 bases; bases outside gene matches: 13. The CDR3 has 15 amino acids. Germline-derived CDR1 and CDR2 are SGHTA and FQGTGA. Full variable domain (missing parts from reference TRBV7-3 and TRBJ2-1): GAGVSQTPSNKVTEKGKYVELRCDPISGHTALYWYRQSLGQGPEFLIYFQGTGAADDSGLPNDRFFAVRPEGSVSTLKIQRTERGDSAVYLCASSRGWEGSTEQFFGPGTRLTVL.

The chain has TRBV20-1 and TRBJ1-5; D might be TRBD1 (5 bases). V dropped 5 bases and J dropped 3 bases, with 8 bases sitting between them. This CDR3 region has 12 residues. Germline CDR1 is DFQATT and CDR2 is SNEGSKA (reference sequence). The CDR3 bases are TGCAGTGCTGTGGACAACAATCAGCCCCAGCATTTT. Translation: CSAVDNNQPQHF.

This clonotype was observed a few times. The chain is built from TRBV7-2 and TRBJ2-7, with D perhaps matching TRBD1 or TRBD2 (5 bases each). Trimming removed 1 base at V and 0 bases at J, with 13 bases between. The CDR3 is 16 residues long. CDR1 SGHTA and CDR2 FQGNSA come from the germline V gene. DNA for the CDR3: TGTGCCAGCAGCTTAGATGGGGGAGTCGACTCCTACGAGCAGTACTTC. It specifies CASSLDGGVDSYEQYF. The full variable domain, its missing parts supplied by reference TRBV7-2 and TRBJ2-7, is GAGVSQSPSNKVTEKGKDVELRCDPISGHTALYWYRQSLGQGLEFLIYFQGNSAPDKSGLPSDRFSAERTGGSVSTLTIQRTQQEDSAVYLCASSLDGGVDSYEQYFGPGTRLTVT.

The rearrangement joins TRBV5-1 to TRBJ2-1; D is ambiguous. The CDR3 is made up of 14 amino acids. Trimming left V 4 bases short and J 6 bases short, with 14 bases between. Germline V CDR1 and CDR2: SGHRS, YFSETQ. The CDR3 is CASSAYSSPNEQFF. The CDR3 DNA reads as TGCGCCAGCAGCGCGTATTCGTCCCCCAATGAGCAGTTCTTC.

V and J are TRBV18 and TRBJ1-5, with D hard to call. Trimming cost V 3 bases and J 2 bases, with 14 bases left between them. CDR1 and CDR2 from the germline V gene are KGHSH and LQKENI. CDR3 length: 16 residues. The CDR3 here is CASSPPGRVGNQPQHF. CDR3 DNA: TGTGCCAGCTCACCCCCGGGGAGGGTTGGCAATCAGCCCCAGCATTTT.

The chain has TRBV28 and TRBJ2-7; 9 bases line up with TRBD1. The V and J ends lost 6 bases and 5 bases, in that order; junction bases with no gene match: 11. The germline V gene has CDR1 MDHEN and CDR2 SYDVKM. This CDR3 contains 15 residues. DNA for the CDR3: TGTGCCAGCAGCTCTGCCGGGACAGGGTACCACGAGCAGTACTTC. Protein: CASSSAGTGYHEQYF.

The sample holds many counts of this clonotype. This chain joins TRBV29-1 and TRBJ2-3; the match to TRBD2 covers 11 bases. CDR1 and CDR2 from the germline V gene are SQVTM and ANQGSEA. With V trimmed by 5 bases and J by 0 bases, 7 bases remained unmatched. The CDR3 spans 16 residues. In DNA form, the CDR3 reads TGCAGCGTTCGAGGGACTAGCGGAAAGAGCACAGATACGCAGTATTTT. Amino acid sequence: CSVRGTSGKSTDTQYF.

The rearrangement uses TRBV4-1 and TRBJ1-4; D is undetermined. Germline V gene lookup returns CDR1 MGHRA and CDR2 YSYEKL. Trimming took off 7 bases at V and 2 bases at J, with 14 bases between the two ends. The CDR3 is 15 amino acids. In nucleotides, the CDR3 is TGCGCCAGCACCACCCGGCCCAGGACTAATGAAAAACTGTTTTTT. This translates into CASTTRPRTNEKLFF.

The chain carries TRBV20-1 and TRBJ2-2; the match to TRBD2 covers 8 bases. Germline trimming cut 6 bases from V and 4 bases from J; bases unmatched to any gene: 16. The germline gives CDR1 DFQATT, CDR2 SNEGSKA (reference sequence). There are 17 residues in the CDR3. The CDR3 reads CSAPRGGTSWVTGELFF. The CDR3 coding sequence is TGCAGTGCCCCAAGAGGAGGGACTAGTTGGGTCACCGGGGAGCTGTTTTTT.